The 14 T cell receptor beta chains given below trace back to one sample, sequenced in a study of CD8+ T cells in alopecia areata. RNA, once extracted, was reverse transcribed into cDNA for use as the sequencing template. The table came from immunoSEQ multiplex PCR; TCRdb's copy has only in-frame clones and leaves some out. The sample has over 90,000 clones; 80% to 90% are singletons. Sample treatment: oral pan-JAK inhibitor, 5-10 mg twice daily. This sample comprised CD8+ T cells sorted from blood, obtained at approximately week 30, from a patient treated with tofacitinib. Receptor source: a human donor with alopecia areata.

CDR3 sequence: CASSIGQFTDTQYF. The CDR3 DNA reads TGTGCCAGCAGCATAGGACAGTTCACAGATACGCAGTATTTT. V and J are TRBV5-4 and TRBJ2-3; tentative D call: TRBD1 (6 bases). Germline V gives CDR1 SGHNT, CDR2 YYREEE (reference sequence). The CDR3 runs 14 residues. Trimming removed 4 bases at V and 2 bases at J, with 11 bases between. The whole variable domain, remainder taken from reference TRBV5-4 and TRBJ2-3, is ETGVTQSPTHLIKTRGQQVTLRCSSQSGHNTVSWYQQALGQGPQFIFQYYREEENGRGNFPPRFSGLQFPNYSSELNVNALELDDSALYLCASSIGQFTDTQYFGPGTRLTVL.

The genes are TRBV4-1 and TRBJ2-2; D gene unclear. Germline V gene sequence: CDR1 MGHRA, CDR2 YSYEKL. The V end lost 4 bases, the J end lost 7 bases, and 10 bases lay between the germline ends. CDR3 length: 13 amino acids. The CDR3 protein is CASSPFFSGELFF. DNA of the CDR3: TGCGCCAGCAGCCCCTTCTTCAGCGGGGAGCTGTTTTTT.

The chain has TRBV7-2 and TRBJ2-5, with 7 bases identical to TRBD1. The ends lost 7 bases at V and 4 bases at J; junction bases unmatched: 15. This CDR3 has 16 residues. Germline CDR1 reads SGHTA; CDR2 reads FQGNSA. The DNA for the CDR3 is TGTGCCAGCAACCTCCCAAACACAGACAGGGCAGAGACCCAGTACTTC. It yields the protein CASNLPNTDRAETQYF.

The DNA for the CDR3 is TGTGCCTGGAGTATTGAGGGATTTGCGTTGAACACCATATATTTT. Its protein is CAWSIEGFALNTIYF. The rearrangement joins TRBV30 to TRBJ1-3; no reliable D call. Trimming removed 2 bases at V and 7 bases at J, with 18 bases between. Germline V gene data show CDR1 as GTSNPN and CDR2 as SVGIG (reference sequence). CDR3 length: 15 residues.

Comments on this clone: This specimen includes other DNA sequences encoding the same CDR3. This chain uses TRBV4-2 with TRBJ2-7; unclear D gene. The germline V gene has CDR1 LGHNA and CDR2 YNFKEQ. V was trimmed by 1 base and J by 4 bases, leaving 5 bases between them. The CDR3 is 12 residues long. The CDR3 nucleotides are TGTGCCAGCAGCCAAGGTGGTTACGAGCAGTACTTC. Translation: CASSQGGYEQYF.

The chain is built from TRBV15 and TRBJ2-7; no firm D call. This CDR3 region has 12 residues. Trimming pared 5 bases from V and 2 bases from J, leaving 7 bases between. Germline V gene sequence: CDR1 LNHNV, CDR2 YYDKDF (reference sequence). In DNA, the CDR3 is TGTGCCACCAGCGGCGGAACCTACGAGCAGTACTTC. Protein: CATSGGTYEQYF. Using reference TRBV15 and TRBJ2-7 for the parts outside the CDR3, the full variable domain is DAMVIQNPRYQVTQFGKPVTLSCSQTLNHNVMYWYQQKSSQAPKLLFHYYDKDFNNEADTPDNFQSRRPNTSFCFLDIRSPGLGDTAMYLCATSGGTYEQYFGPGTRLTVT.

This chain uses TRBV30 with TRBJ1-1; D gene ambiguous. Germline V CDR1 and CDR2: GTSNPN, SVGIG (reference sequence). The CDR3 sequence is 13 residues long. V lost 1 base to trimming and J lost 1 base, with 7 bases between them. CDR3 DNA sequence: TGTGCCTGGAGTGCACATCGGAACACTGAAGCTTTCTTT. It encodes CAWSAHRNTEAFF.

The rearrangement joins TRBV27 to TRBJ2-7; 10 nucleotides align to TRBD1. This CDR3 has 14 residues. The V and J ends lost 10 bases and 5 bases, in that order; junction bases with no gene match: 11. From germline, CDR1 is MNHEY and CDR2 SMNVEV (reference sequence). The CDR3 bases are TGTGCCATCTGGGGACAGGGGTCAAGGAACGAGCAGTACTTC. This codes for CAIWGQGSRNEQYF.

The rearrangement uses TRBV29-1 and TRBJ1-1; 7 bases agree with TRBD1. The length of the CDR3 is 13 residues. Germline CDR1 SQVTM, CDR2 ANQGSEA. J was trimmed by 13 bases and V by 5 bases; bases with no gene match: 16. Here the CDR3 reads CSVQKGDSDGVFF. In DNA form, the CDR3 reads TGCAGCGTTCAAAAGGGGGACAGCGATGGGGTTTTCTTT.

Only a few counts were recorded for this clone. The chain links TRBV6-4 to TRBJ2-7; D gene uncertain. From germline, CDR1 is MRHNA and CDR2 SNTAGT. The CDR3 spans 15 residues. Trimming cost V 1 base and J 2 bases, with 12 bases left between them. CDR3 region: CASSDLGLHTYEQYF. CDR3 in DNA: TGTGCCAGCAGTGACTTAGGGTTGCATACCTACGAGCAGTACTTC.

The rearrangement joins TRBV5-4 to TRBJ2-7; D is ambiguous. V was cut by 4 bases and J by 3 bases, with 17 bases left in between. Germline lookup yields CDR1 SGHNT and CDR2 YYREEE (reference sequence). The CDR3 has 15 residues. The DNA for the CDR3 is TGTGCCAGCAGCGCTCTGATAGGCACTGACTACGAGCAGTACTTC. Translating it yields CASSALIGTDYEQYF.

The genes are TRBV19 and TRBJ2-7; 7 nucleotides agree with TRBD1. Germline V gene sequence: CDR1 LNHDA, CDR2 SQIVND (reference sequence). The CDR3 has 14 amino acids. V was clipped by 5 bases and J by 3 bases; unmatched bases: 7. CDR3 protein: CASSSGTAYYEQYF. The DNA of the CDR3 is TGTGCCAGTAGTTCCGGGACAGCCTACTACGAGCAGTACTTC.

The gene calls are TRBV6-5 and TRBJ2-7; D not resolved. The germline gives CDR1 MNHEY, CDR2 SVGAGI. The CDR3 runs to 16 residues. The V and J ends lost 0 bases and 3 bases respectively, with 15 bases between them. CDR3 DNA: TGTGCCAGCAGTTACTCAAGAGGACGGTTATACTACGAGCAGTACTTC. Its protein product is CASSYSRGRLYYEQYF.

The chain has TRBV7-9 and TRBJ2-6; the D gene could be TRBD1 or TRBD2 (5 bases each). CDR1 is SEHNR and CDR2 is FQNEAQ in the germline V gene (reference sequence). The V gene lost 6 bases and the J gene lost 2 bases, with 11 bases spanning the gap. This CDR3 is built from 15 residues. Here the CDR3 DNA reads TGTGCCAGCAGTGGGACGACTCCTGGGGCCAACGTCCTGACTTTC. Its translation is CASSGTTPGANVLTF.